A selection of T cell receptor beta chains follows, all from one sample in a study of blood T cell repertoires in COVID-19. The data were produced by immunoSEQ multiplex PCR, yet TCRdb's version contains in-frame clones alone and is incomplete. The sample holds 95,000 to 120,000 clones, 85% seen once. Sequenced input: peripheral blood. The receptors originated from a human donor in a cohort sampled during active COVID-19. CDR3s include the opening cysteine and the closing phenylalanine or tryptophan. D genes are given only for firm matches. Part of the rows lack a size; the others show once, few, many or a class for expanded clones.

J gene	D gene	V gene	clone size	CDR3 DNA	CDR3 protein
TRBJ1-1	.	TRBV20-1	.	TGCAGTGCTAGTCAGGGGAACACTGAAGCTTTCTTT	CSASQGNTEAFF
TRBJ2-7	.	TRBV7-2	.	TGTGCCAGCAGCTTAGCGCAGGGGGAGCAGTACTTC	CASSLAQGEQYF
TRBJ2-7	TRBD1	TRBV7-8	.	TGTGCCAGCAGCTTCACACAGGGGGCATCCTACGAGCAGTACTTC	CASSFTQGASYEQYF
TRBJ1-1	.	TRBV4-3	.	TGCGCCAGCAGCCAAGGGGGCGGACTGAACACTGAAGCTTTCTTT	CASSQGGGLNTEAFF
TRBJ2-3	TRBD2	TRBV7-3	.	TGTGCCAGCAGCTTAACCGGGGGGTCCGATACGCAGTATTTT	CASSLTGGSDTQYF
TRBJ2-1	TRBD2	TRBV19	few	TGTGCCAGTAGCGCGACTAGCGGCTCCTACAATGAGCAGTTCTTC	CASSATSGSYNEQFF
TRBJ1-2	TRBD1	TRBV5-1	once	TGCGCCAGCAGCTACGGACAGGGGTTCTATGGCTACACCTTC	CASSYGQGFYGYTF
TRBJ1-6	TRBD1	TRBV2	.	TGTGCCAGCAGTGATGCGACAGGGGATAATTCACCCCTCCACTTT	CASSDATGDNSPLHF
TRBJ2-3	TRBD2	TRBV12-3/TRBV12-4	.	TGTGCCAGCAGACTTAGCGGGTCCACGCAGTATTTT	CASRLSGSTQYF
TRBJ2-7	TRBD1	TRBV29-1	.	TGCAGCGTTGAATCTGGGACAGGGGCTTACGAGCAGTACTTC	CSVESGTGAYEQYF
TRBJ1-4	TRBD1	TRBV4-1	.	TGCGCCAGCAGCCGCCGGACAGGGAATGATGAAAAACTGTTTTTT	CASSRRTGNDEKLFF
TRBJ2-3	.	TRBV30	.	TGTGCCTGGAGCGCCCCCCCGCTACCGGCAGATACGCAGTATTTT	CAWSAPPLPADTQYF
TRBJ1-4	TRBD1	TRBV7-9	.	TGTGCCAGCAGGGGGACAGCAACTAATGAAAAACTGTTTTTT	CASRGTATNEKLFF
TRBJ2-1	TRBD2	TRBV9	.	TGTGCCAGCAGCGTAGACTCTCGACTAGCGGGGAAAAATGAGCAGTTCTTC	CASSVDSRLAGKNEQFF
TRBJ2-1	TRBD2	TRBV24-1	.	TGTGCCACCAGTGACCAGCGGGGTAGCTACAATGAGCAGTTCTTC	CATSDQRGSYNEQFF
TRBJ2-2	TRBD1	TRBV11-2	.	TGTGCCAGCAGCCGTTCGACGACAGGGACCGGGGAGCTGTTTTTT	CASSRSTTGTGELFF
TRBJ2-6	.	TRBV15	.	TGTGCCACCAGCAGAGGGTTCGTGCTCCACGAGGGCTCTGGGGCCAACGTCCTGACTTTC	CATSRGFVLHEGSGANVLTF
TRBJ2-7	TRBD2	TRBV5-8	.	TGTGCCAGCAGCCGCGGACTAGCGGGCTCCTACGAGCAGTACTTC	CASSRGLAGSYEQYF
TRBJ2-6	TRBD1	TRBV5-4	.	TGTGCCAGCAGCTTGGGGGACAGGGCGAAATTTGGGGCCAACGTCCTGACTTTC	CASSLGDRAKFGANVLTF
TRBJ2-1	TRBD2	TRBV10-1	.	TGCGCCAGCAGCCCCACTAGCGGGGGGGCCTACAATGAGCAGTTCTTC	CASSPTSGGAYNEQFF
TRBJ1-3	.	TRBV7-2	.	TGTGCCAGCAGCTTAATCGCGGGGAGCCGTGGAAACACCATATATTTT	CASSLIAGSRGNTIYF
TRBJ1-2	.	TRBV28	.	TGTGCCAGCAGTTTAGGAATGGGAGCGGGCTACACCTTC	CASSLGMGAGYTF
TRBJ2-3	TRBD2	TRBV4-1	.	TGCGCCAGCAGCCAAGCGGCCCTAGCGGGGACAGATACGCAGTATTTT	CASSQAALAGTDTQYF
TRBJ2-7	.	TRBV28	.	TGTGCCAGCAGGGGAGTCTACGAGCAGTACTTC	CASRGVYEQYF
TRBJ2-7	TRBD2	TRBV11-1	.	TGTGCCAGCAGCTTAGCAGTCCCCTTAGCGGGGGGCTCCTACGAGCAGTACTTC	CASSLAVPLAGGSYEQYF
TRBJ2-7	TRBD1	TRBV7-2	.	TGTGCCAGCAGCTTTGGGGACAGGGGCTACGAGCAGTACTTC	CASSFGDRGYEQYF
TRBJ2-5	TRBD2	TRBV3-1/TRBV3-2	.	TGTGCCAGCAGCCAAGATCTGAGCGGGGGGGCCGCTTGGAAGACCCAGTACTTC	CASSQDLSGGAAWKTQYF
TRBJ2-4	.	TRBV5-1	.	TGCGCCAGCAGCCCGGGACACCCATGGATTCAGTACTTC	CASSPGHPWIQYF
TRBJ1-4	TRBD1	TRBV24-1	.	TGTGCCACCAGTGATCCCCAGGGGGCTGGGGAAAAACTGTTTTTT	CATSDPQGAGEKLFF
TRBJ1-1	.	TRBV6-5	once	TGTGCCAGCAGGGCAGGGAGGGGCACTGAAGCTTTCTTT	CASRAGRGTEAFF
TRBJ1-2	TRBD1	TRBV7-3	once	TGTGCCAGCAGCCCGGGAGGGACAGACCCGGGGGGCTACACCTTC	CASSPGGTDPGGYTF
TRBJ2-3	TRBD1	TRBV11-2	.	TGTGCCAGCAGCCCCTGGACAGGTAGAACAGATACGCAGTATTTT	CASSPWTGRTDTQYF
TRBJ1-2	.	TRBV19	.	TGTGCCAGTAAGCTTGTAAGGGGTGGCTACACCTTC	CASKLVRGGYTF
TRBJ1-6	TRBD1	TRBV7-7	.	TGTGCCAGCAGCTTAGGGGGGGGGACAGGACAACTAAGTTCACCCCTCCACTTT	CASSLGGGTGQLSSPLHF
TRBJ2-3	TRBD1	TRBV6-4	.	TGTGCCAGCAGTGAGGCAGGGGGTTCGGCAGATACGCAGTATTTT	CASSEAGGSADTQYF
TRBJ2-7	TRBD1	TRBV7-9	.	TGTGCCAGCAGCCCAAGAACAGGGGGCATCCCCTACGAGCAGTACTTC	CASSPRTGGIPYEQYF
TRBJ1-1	.	TRBV14	.	TGTGCCAGCAGCCAAGGTGGCAGGAAGAACACTGAAGCTTTCTTT	CASSQGGRKNTEAFF
TRBJ2-3	TRBD2	TRBV6-4	few	TGTGCCAGCAGTGACTCGGCTAGCGGGGGGGCCGGTAGTACGCAGTATTTT	CASSDSASGGAGSTQYF
TRBJ2-1	.	TRBV7-3	.	TGTGCCAGCAGCTCCCAGGCGACAGGTGGTGAGCAGTTCTTC	CASSSQATGGEQFF
TRBJ2-1	.	TRBV5-1	.	TGCGCCAGCACACCTTGGATGGGGCGAGATTCCTACAATGAGCAGTTCTTC	CASTPWMGRDSYNEQFF
TRBJ2-1	.	TRBV13	.	TGTGCCAGCAGAAACGGACAAGGCTACAATGAGCAGTTCTTC	CASRNGQGYNEQFF
TRBJ2-3	TRBD2	TRBV2	.	TGTGCCAGCAGTGTAGCGGGGGGGCCAGGTACGCAGTATTTT	CASSVAGGPGTQYF